Shown below are 15 T cell receptor beta chains from a single sample sequenced in a study of spatial heterogeneity in lung cancer. TCRdb reprocessed the 5' RACE reads via MiXCR and lists one record per CDR3 protein. The sample consists of approximately 52,000 distinct CDR3 sequences, about 5.8% of them appearing once. Stated time point: sample taken at primary tumor resection. Frozen PBMC, nontumor lung or tumor provided whole RNA, which was sequenced unsorted. The specimen comprised PBMCs, sampled at surgery. The receptors come from a male donor with early-stage non-small cell lung cancer.

This clonotype was observed many times. This sequence joins TRBV6-2 or TRBV6-3 and TRBJ2-7; D call uncertain. CDR3 length: 15 amino acids. Germline lookup yields CDR1 MNHEY and CDR2 SVGEGT. Trimming took 4 bases from V and 1 from J, leaving 14 bases between them. The CDR3 nucleotides are TGTGCCAGCAGTTCCCCCCCGGCCGCTTCCTACGAGCAGTACTTC. Encoded protein: CASSSPPAASYEQYF.

This clonotype showed up many times. The chain recombines TRBV5-4 with TRBJ2-2; no reliable D call. The CDR3 runs to 16 residues. Germline V gene lookup returns CDR1 SGHNT and CDR2 YYREEE (reference sequence). V dropped 4 bases and J dropped 4 bases, with 17 bases sitting between them. The CDR3: CASSVPLPRGTGELFF. In nucleotides, the CDR3 is TGTGCCAGCAGCGTACCCCTACCTCGTGGCACCGGGGAGCTGTTTTTT. Full variable domain (rest looked up from reference TRBV5-4 and TRBJ2-2): ETGVTQSPTHLIKTRGQQVTLRCSSQSGHNTVSWYQQALGQGPQFIFQYYREEENGRGNFPPRFSGLQFPNYSSELNVNALELDDSALYLCASSVPLPRGTGELFFGEGSRLTVL.

This clonotype appeared many times. The V and J genes are TRBV28 and TRBJ2-1; 15 positions match TRBD2. Germline CDR1 and CDR2: MDHEN and SYDVKM. The CDR3 length is 19 residues. V gave up 4 bases and J gave up 3 bases; unmatched junction bases: 10. The chain's CDR3 is CASSSGTSGRRWDYNEQFF. DNA for the CDR3: TGTGCCAGCAGTTCCGGGACTAGCGGGAGGCGGTGGGACTACAATGAGCAGTTCTTC.

Ten or more counts support this clonotype. The gene calls are TRBV5-1 and TRBJ2-2, with unresolved D. V lost 2 bases, J lost 6 bases, and 8 bases lay in between. This CDR3 region has 13 residues. CDR1 is SGHRS, CDR2 YFSETQ, per germline. The CDR3 DNA is TGCGCCAGCAGCTTCGATTTGGCCGGGGAGCTGTTTTTT. Translated, it gives CASSFDLAGELFF.

This clonotype was seen at least ten times. The chain is built from TRBV7-2 and TRBJ2-1; TRBD1 might be the D (5 bases). V lost 1 base to trimming and J lost 2 bases, with 9 bases between them. Per germline, CDR1 SGHTA and CDR2 FQGNSA. The CDR3 extends over 15 amino acids. The CDR3 reads CASSLEADTYNEQFF. The CDR3 DNA reads TGTGCCAGCAGCTTAGAGGCGGACACCTACAATGAGCAGTTCTTC.

For this clonotype: One base away lies a much larger clone, so this may be a sequencing read error. It is likely a read error, because the conserved phenylalanine at the end of the CDR3 is missing. The rearrangement joins TRBV7-9 to TRBJ1-1, with 7 positions matching TRBD1. Germline V CDR1 and CDR2: SEHNR, FQNEAQ (reference sequence). V trimming: 6 bases; J trimming: 0 bases; junction bases outside the gene matches: 7. The CDR3 is 15 amino acids. CDR3 bases: TGTGCCAGCAGAGGCACGGACAGGATGAACACTGAAGCTTTCTCT. Translated, it gives CASRGTDRMNTEAFS.

This clonotype was found many times. The chain uses TRBV12-3 or TRBV12-4 and TRBJ2-5; 7 bases are a match to TRBD1. This CDR3 contains 13 residues. The V and J ends lost 9 bases and 3 bases, in that order; junction bases with no gene match: 7. The CDR3 protein is CASRQGTKETQYF. The CDR3 DNA reads as TGTGCCAGTCGACAGGGTACTAAAGAGACCCAGTACTTC.

This clonotype was counted ten times or more. J is TRBJ2-7 and V is TRBV7-8; 12 nucleotides agree with TRBD2. The germline gives CDR1 SGHVS, CDR2 FQNEAQ. The V and J ends lost 1 base and 1 base, in that order; junction bases with no gene match: 14. The CDR3 has 20 residues. The CDR3 nucleotides read TGTGCCAGCAGCTTAGAGGTTACTAGCGGGAGGTGGAGGAATTCCTACGAGCAGTACTTC. Its protein product is CASSLEVTSGRWRNSYEQYF.

Many counts were recorded for this clonotype. The CDR3 sequence: CASSLDASSSGELFF. Here the CDR3 DNA reads TGTGCCAGCAGCTTAGATGCCTCGTCCTCCGGGGAGCTGTTTTTT. The chain is built from TRBV7-2 and TRBJ2-2, with D uncertain. V was shortened by 1 base and J by 6 bases, with 12 bases between the two germline ends. Germline CDR1 SGHTA, CDR2 FQGNSA. The CDR3 contains 15 residues. Supplemented by reference TRBV7-2 and TRBJ2-2, the full variable domain reads GAGVSQSPSNKVTEKGKDVELRCDPISGHTALYWYRQSLGQGLEFLIYFQGNSAPDKSGLPSDRFSAERTGGSVSTLTIQRTQQEDSAVYLCASSLDASSSGELFFGEGSRLTVL.

This clonotype was counted at least ten times. The rearrangement uses TRBV7-8 and TRBJ2-1, with no clear D. The CDR3 extends over 17 amino acids. The germline V and J ends were trimmed by 0 bases and 1 base, with 13 bases remaining between them. The germline V gene encodes CDR1 SGHVS and CDR2 FQNEAQ. The CDR3 reads CASSLAPGQQSYNEQFF. CDR3 DNA: TGTGCCAGCAGCTTAGCGCCCGGGCAGCAGTCCTACAATGAGCAGTTCTTC.

This clonotype was recorded at least ten times. The chain recombines TRBV5-1 with TRBJ2-7; D gene unclear. The germline V gene encodes CDR1 SGHRS and CDR2 YFSETQ. The length of the CDR3 is 14 residues. Trimming removed 4 bases from V and 1 base from J, with 12 bases in between. CDR3 region: CASSGERPSYEQYF. The CDR3 DNA is TGCGCCAGCAGCGGCGAGAGGCCGTCCTACGAGCAGTACTTC.

In its sample, this clonotype was seen many times. This chain links TRBV4-1 with TRBJ2-7; 7 bases agree with TRBD1. With V trimmed by 5 bases and J by 3 bases, 4 bases remained unmatched. Germline values: CDR1 MGHRA, CDR2 YSYEKL. The CDR3 is 13 amino acids. The DNA of the CDR3 is TGCGCCAGCAGCAGGGGGCAGTTCTACGAGCAGTACTTC. This translates into CASSRGQFYEQYF.

This clonotype was seen only a few times. The rearrangement joins TRBV5-5 to TRBJ2-5, with 9 bases matching TRBD2. The trim removed 0 bases at V and 1 base at J, leaving 4 bases unmatched. From germline, CDR1 is SGHKS and CDR2 YYEKEE (reference sequence). This CDR3 comprises 16 residues. The CDR3 reads CASSLGLAGLQETQYF. The CDR3 DNA reads TGTGCCAGCAGCTTGGGGCTAGCGGGACTCCAAGAGACCCAGTACTTC.

This clonotype appeared many times. For the CDR3, the DNA is TGTGCCAGCAGCCAAGATTCAGGGGGGCGGGCAGATACGCAGTATTTT. Its translation is CASSQDSGGRADTQYF. This rearrangement joins TRBV4-2 to TRBJ2-3; D possibly corresponds to TRBD1 (7 bases). Germline lookup yields CDR1 LGHNA and CDR2 YNFKEQ. Trimming shortened V by 0 bases and J by 4 bases, and 14 bases separated the two germline ends. This CDR3 is 16 amino acids long.

In this sample, this clonotype turned up many times. The V gene is TRBV5-1, the J gene TRBJ2-3; a weak D match, TRBD2 (6 bases). The CDR3 is 17 amino acids. Germline V lookup: CDR1 SGHRS, CDR2 YFSETQ. V dropped 4 bases and J dropped 0 bases, with 18 bases sitting between them. The CDR3 DNA is TGCGCCAGCAGCCTGACTAGGGAAAGACATAGCACAGATACGCAGTATTTT. Translation gives CASSLTRERHSTDTQYF.